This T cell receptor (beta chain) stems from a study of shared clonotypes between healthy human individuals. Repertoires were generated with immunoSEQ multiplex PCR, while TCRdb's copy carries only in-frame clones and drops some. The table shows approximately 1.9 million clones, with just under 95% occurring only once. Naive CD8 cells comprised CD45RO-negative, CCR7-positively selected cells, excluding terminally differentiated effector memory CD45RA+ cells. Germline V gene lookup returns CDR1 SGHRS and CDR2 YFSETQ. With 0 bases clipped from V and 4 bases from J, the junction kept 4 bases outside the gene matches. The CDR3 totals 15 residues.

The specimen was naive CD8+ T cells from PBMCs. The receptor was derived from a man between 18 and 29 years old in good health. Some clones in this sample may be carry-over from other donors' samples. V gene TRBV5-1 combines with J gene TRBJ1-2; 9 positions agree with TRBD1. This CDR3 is CASSLAPTGGYGYTF. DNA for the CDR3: TGCGCCAGCAGCTTGGCCCCGACAGGGGGCTATGGCTACACCTTC.